This TCR beta chain was found in a study of OX40 agonist ivuxolimab in advanced cancers. Some clones are missing from TCRdb's copy, which holds only in-frame ones; the method was immunoSEQ multiplex PCR. The repertoire has roughly 30,000 clones, roughly 80% of them found once; the top ten carry roughly 19%. There are 16 residues in the CDR3. The germline CDR1 and CDR2 sequences are SGHAT and FQNNGV. The V gene end was trimmed by 5 bases and the J gene end by 3 bases; junction bases not matched to a gene: 9. This clonotype was sampled from an adult with an advanced solid tumor such as melanoma, head and neck, liver or kidney cancer. Here the sequenced sample was CD4+ or CD8+ T cells sorted from blood, taken in a trial of the OX40 agonist ivuxolimab. The chain recombines TRBV11-2 with TRBJ1-3, with TRBD1 matching 8 bases. In nucleotides, the CDR3 is TGTGCCAGCAGCGGCCGGGACAGGTTGGGTGGAAACACCATATATTTT. Translation gives CASSGRDRLGGNTIYF.